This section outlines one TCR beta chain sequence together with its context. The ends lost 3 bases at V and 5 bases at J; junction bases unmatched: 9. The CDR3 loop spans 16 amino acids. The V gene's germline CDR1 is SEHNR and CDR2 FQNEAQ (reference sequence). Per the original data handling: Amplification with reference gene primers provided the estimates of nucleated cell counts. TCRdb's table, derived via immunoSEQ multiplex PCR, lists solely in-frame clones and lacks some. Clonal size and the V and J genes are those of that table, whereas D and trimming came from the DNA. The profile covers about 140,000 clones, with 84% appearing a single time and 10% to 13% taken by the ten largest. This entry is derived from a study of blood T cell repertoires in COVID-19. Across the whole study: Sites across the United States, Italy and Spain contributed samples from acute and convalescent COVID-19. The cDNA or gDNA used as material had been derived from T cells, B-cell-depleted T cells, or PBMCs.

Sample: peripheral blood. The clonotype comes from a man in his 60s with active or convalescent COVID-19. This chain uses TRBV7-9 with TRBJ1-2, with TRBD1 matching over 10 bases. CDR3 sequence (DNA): TGTGCCAGCAGCTTTACCGGGACAGGGGCTTGGTATGGCTACACCTTC. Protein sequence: CASSFTGTGAWYGYTF.